What follows are 30 T cell receptor beta chains derived from one specimen sequenced in a study of cytomegalovirus exposure and HLA in healthy donors. The PCR made use of 60 Vbeta and 13 Jbeta primers. Some clones are missing from TCRdb's copy, which holds only in-frame ones; the method was immunoSEQ multiplex PCR. The sample table includes about 100,000 clones. The sequenced material came from PBMCs. The receptors stem from a girl between 10 and 17 years old in good health and CMV-seropositive.

The chain uses TRBV4-2 and TRBJ1-1; 7 nucleotides align to TRBD1. Germline CDR1 is LGHNA and CDR2 is YNFKEQ. The CDR3 runs to 16 residues. With V trimmed by 2 bases and J by 4 bases, 10 bases remained unmatched. In DNA, the CDR3 is TGTGCCAGCAGCCAACGGGACAGCCCTCCAATCACTGAAGCTTTCTTT. It translates to CASSQRDSPPITEAFF.

The CDR3 region is CASSQDASGAHNEQFF. CDR3 nucleotide sequence: TGTGCCAGCAGCCAAGATGCTAGCGGGGCGCACAATGAGCAGTTCTTC. The chain recombines TRBV4-2 with TRBJ2-1; TRBD2 matches at 9 bases. CDR3 length: 16 residues. CDR1 is LGHNA, CDR2 YNFKEQ, per germline. Unmatched junction bases numbered 5, after V lost 0 bases and J lost 5 bases.

The rearrangement links TRBV5-6 to TRBJ2-3; 8 nucleotides line up with TRBD2. Germline lookup yields CDR1 SGHDT and CDR2 YYEEEE. V shed 0 bases and J 6 bases; nucleotides not matched to a gene: 6. The CDR3 extends over 15 amino acids. The CDR3: CASSLDRGGEDTQYF. CDR3 DNA: TGTGCCAGCAGCTTGGATCGGGGGGGCGAGGATACGCAGTATTTT.

Turning to this clone: The same CDR3 is also encoded by other DNA sequences in this sample. The chain employs TRBV6-1 and TRBJ1-6, with 10 bases matching TRBD1. Germline values: CDR1 MNHNS, CDR2 SASEGT. This CDR3 spans 14 amino acids. V was pared by 5 bases and J by 9 bases, with 4 bases of the junction left unmatched. The CDR3 nucleotides are TGTGCCAGCAGTCCGACAGGGGGCATTTCACCCCTCCACTTT. It specifies CASSPTGGISPLHF.

This chain connects TRBV27 to TRBJ2-7, with a weak D call TRBD2 (6 bases). Germline CDR1 reads MNHEY; CDR2 reads SMNVEV (reference sequence). V was cut by 2 bases and J by 3 bases, with 14 bases left in between. The CDR3 is 15 amino acids. The CDR3 loop reads CASSLGEDTCYEQYV. The DNA for the CDR3 is TGTGCCAGCAGTTTAGGGGAGGACACTTGCTACGAGCAGTACGTC.

The CDR3 loop is CASSQGLAGSTDTQYF. The CDR3 DNA is TGCGCCAGCAGCCAAGGACTAGCGGGGAGCACAGATACGCAGTATTTT. J is TRBJ2-3 and V is TRBV4-3; 11 positions match TRBD2. The CDR3 is 16 amino acids. J gave up 0 bases and V 1 base, and 0 bases lay outside the gene matches. The germline gives CDR1 LGHNA, CDR2 YSLEER.

The chain uses TRBV7-3 and TRBJ2-7; maybe TRBD2 (5 bases). Germline V gene data show CDR1 as SGHTA and CDR2 as FQGTGA. The V and J ends lost 5 bases and 2 bases respectively, with 13 bases between them. This CDR3 is built from 14 residues. CDR3 protein: CASSPEDSTYEQYF. CDR3 nucleotide sequence: TGTGCCAGCAGCCCCGAGGACTCAACCTACGAGCAGTACTTC.

The chain uses TRBV5-4 and TRBJ2-7; a possible D gene is TRBD2 (5 bases). In germline, CDR1 is SGHNT, CDR2 YYREEE (reference sequence). Trimming shortened V by 3 bases and J by 3 bases, and 13 bases separated the two germline ends. The length of the CDR3 is 14 residues. CDR3: CASSSQTGSYEQYF. DNA for the CDR3: TGTGCCAGCAGCTCCCAGACGGGAAGCTACGAGCAGTACTTC.

The J gene is TRBJ2-1, the V gene TRBV9; 11 positions match TRBD1. The CDR3 spans 15 residues. J gave up 8 bases and V 4 bases, and 8 bases lay outside the gene matches. CDR1 is SGDLS and CDR2 is YYNGEE in the germline V gene. CDR3 nucleotides: TGTGCCAGCAGCCGCGGACAGGGGGCGATGGATGAGCAGTTCTTC. This sequence encodes CASSRGQGAMDEQFF.

This chain connects TRBV4-3 to TRBJ2-1, with no clear D. This CDR3 region has 14 residues. Trimming left V 4 bases short and J 6 bases short, with 13 bases between. Germline CDR1 reads LGHNA; CDR2 reads YSLEER. The CDR3 DNA sequence: TGCGCCAGCAGCCCCCTAGGCGGCTTCAATGAGCAGTTCTTC. Translated, it gives CASSPLGGFNEQFF.

This chain uses TRBV5-4 with TRBJ1-1; D unclear. The V gene lost 4 bases and the J gene lost 0 bases, with 13 bases spanning the gap. The CDR3 totals 15 residues. CDR1 and CDR2 (germline): SGHNT, YYREEE (reference sequence). The CDR3 spells CASSPPSGMNTEAFF. The CDR3 DNA sequence: TGTGCCAGCAGCCCCCCATCGGGTATGAACACTGAAGCTTTCTTT.

V is TRBV5-1 and J is TRBJ2-1, with D perhaps TRBD2 (5 bases). V shed 0 bases and J shed 3 bases, with 10 bases lying between them. Germline loops: CDR1 SGHRS, CDR2 YFSETQ. This CDR3 has 15 amino acids. The CDR3: CASSLAGSYYNEQFF. Here the CDR3 DNA reads TGCGCCAGCAGCTTGGCGGGGTCATACTACAATGAGCAGTTCTTC.

The genes are TRBV28 and TRBJ1-2; no clear D. V was pared by 5 bases and J by 7 bases, with 23 bases between. CDR1 MDHEN and CDR2 SYDVKM come from the germline V gene. CDR3 size: 16 residues. The CDR3 DNA sequence: TGTGCCAGCAGTCCCTCTGTTGTGAGGGTGGGAGGTGGCTACACCTTC. It is translated as CASSPSVVRVGGGYTF.

The gene calls are TRBV19 and TRBJ1-5, with D maybe TRBD1 (5 bases). Between the trimmed V and J ends, which lost 8 bases and 5 bases, there was a span of 10 bases. Germline V lookup: CDR1 LNHDA, CDR2 SQIVND (reference sequence). The CDR3 runs 12 residues. The CDR3 sequence is CASSGAHQPQHF. DNA of the CDR3: TGTGCCAGTTCTGGGGCCCATCAGCCCCAGCATTTT.

The rearrangement links TRBV5-4 to TRBJ1-1; D perhaps matches TRBD1 (5 bases). The germline V gene has CDR1 SGHNT and CDR2 YYREEE (reference sequence). This CDR3 contains 13 residues. V gave up 2 bases and J gave up 5 bases, with 10 bases separating them. This chain's CDR3 is CASSLSQGTEAFF. Here the CDR3 DNA reads TGTGCCAGCAGCTTATCTCAGGGAACTGAAGCTTTCTTT.

The chain is built from TRBV6-5 and TRBJ1-5, with 9 bases lining up with TRBD1. CDR3 length: 15 amino acids. V gave up 4 bases and J gave up 3 bases; unmatched junction bases: 4. Per germline, CDR1 MNHEY and CDR2 SVGAGI. The CDR3 reads CASSFGTGNNQPQHF. The CDR3 DNA sequence: TGTGCCAGCAGTTTCGGGACAGGGAACAATCAGCCCCAGCATTTT.

This rearrangement joins TRBV7-2 to TRBJ1-2; 9 positions match TRBD1. Germline V CDR1 and CDR2: SGHTA, FQGNSA. The CDR3 runs to 16 residues. The junction had 12 bases not matched to a gene; V was cut back by 5 bases and J by 5 bases. The CDR3 sequence: CASSLSGDRDLYGYTF. The CDR3 DNA sequence: TGTGCCAGCAGCCTATCAGGGGACAGGGATTTATATGGCTACACCTTC.

The CDR3 coding sequence is TGCGCCAGCAGCTTGGCACTAGCGGGGCCCCTGGCTGAGCAGTTCTTC. Amino acid sequence: CASSLALAGPLAEQFF. This chain links TRBV5-1 with TRBJ2-1; 10 nucleotides line up with TRBD2. Unmatched junction bases numbered 9, after V lost 0 bases and J lost 9 bases. Germline V gene sequence: CDR1 SGHRS, CDR2 YFSETQ. The length of the CDR3 is 16 residues.

This chain connects TRBV5-6 to TRBJ1-2; D might be TRBD1 (6 bases). Looked up from germline, CDR1 is SGHDT and CDR2 is YYEEEE. This CDR3 has 15 amino acids. Trimming removed 0 bases at V and 7 bases at J, with 16 bases between. The CDR3: CASSLGTAEPTGYTF. The CDR3 region has the DNA TGTGCCAGCAGCTTGGGGACAGCTGAACCTACTGGCTACACCTTC.

The chain links TRBV28 to TRBJ1-5, with TRBD1 matching 9 bases. V gave up 5 bases and J gave up 7 bases; unmatched junction bases: 3. Germline V CDR1 and CDR2: MDHEN, SYDVKM. CDR3 size: 13 residues. CDR3 sequence: CASSTGGGQPQHF. The CDR3 nucleotides read TGTGCCAGCAGTACAGGGGGCGGACAGCCCCAGCATTTT.

The V call is TRBV13, the J call TRBJ1-5; D gene uncertain. The CDR3 sequence is 12 residues long. V gave up 1 base and J gave up 8 bases, with 6 bases separating them. Germline-derived CDR1 and CDR2 are PRHDT and FYEKMQ (reference sequence). CDR3 sequence reads: CASSLDGKPQHF. CDR3 DNA: TGTGCCAGCAGCTTAGACGGGAAGCCCCAGCATTTT.

The rearrangement uses TRBV14 and TRBJ1-2; D perhaps matches TRBD1 (5 bases). This CDR3 comprises 17 residues. V was pared by 1 base and J by 4 bases, with 19 bases between. Germline lookup yields CDR1 SGHDN and CDR2 FVKESK. The CDR3 DNA follows: TGTGCCAGCAGCCAAGGATTCAGGGCAGGGTTAGGCTATGGCTACACCTTC. Protein sequence: CASSQGFRAGLGYGYTF.

This chain joins TRBV30 and TRBJ2-2; D unresolved. Germline CDR1 reads GTSNPN; CDR2 reads SVGIG (reference sequence). Trimming removed 4 bases at V and 7 bases at J, with 7 bases between. This CDR3 region has 11 residues. CDR3 DNA: TGTGCCTGGACAACCAGCGGGGAGCTGTTTTTT. Translated: CAWTTSGELFF.

The gene calls are TRBV6-1 and TRBJ1-1; D uncertain. The germline V gene encodes CDR1 MNHNS and CDR2 SASEGT. V lost 0 bases to trimming and J lost 8 bases, with 7 bases between them. The CDR3 spans 12 residues. CDR3 loop: CASSEAGGEAFF. The CDR3 bases are TGTGCCAGCAGTGAAGCGGGAGGGGAAGCTTTCTTT.

This chain uses TRBV4-3 with TRBJ1-4, with 7 positions matching TRBD1. The germline gives CDR1 LGHNA, CDR2 YSLEER. Germline trimming cut 0 bases from V and 6 bases from J; bases unmatched to any gene: 4. The CDR3 runs to 15 residues. In DNA form, the CDR3 reads TGCGCCAGCAGCCAAGACGGGCAGGGGGATGAAAAACTGTTTTTT. Translating it yields CASSQDGQGDEKLFF.

The chain has TRBV7-9 and TRBJ1-1, with TRBD1 identical over 9 bases. The CDR3 is made up of 15 amino acids. Germline-derived CDR1 and CDR2 are SEHNR and FQNEAQ (reference sequence). J gave up 4 bases and V 5 bases, and 8 bases lay outside the gene matches. The CDR3 DNA follows: TGTGCCAGCAGCCCCCGGGACAGGGTTCCCACTGAAGCTTTCTTT. Its protein is CASSPRDRVPTEAFF.

The chain combines TRBV9 with TRBJ1-4; no clear D gene. The CDR3 totals 13 residues. Per the germline V gene, CDR1 is SGDLS and CDR2 is YYNGEE. V lost 0 bases, J lost 11 bases, and 11 bases lay in between. The CDR3 loop is CASSVDSGGKLFF. For the CDR3, the DNA is TGTGCCAGCAGCGTAGATTCCGGCGGGAAACTGTTTTTT.

The rearrangement joins TRBV11-2 to TRBJ2-7; a possible D gene is TRBD2 (6 bases). Germline values: CDR1 SGHAT, CDR2 FQNNGV. There are 15 residues in the CDR3. Trimming cost V 5 bases and J 2 bases, with 16 bases left between them. CDR3 coding DNA: TGTGCCAGCAGCCGAAGACGCGGGGAAACCTACGAGCAGTACTTC. Translated: CASSRRRGETYEQYF.

The chain's CDR3 is CASSQIGGGAVVGELFF. The CDR3 DNA sequence: TGCGCCAGCAGCCAAATCGGTGGGGGGGCAGTTGTCGGGGAGCTGTTTTTT. The chain has TRBV4-1 and TRBJ2-2; TRBD2 might be the D (7 bases). The CDR3 is made up of 17 amino acids. Germline CDR1 is MGHRA and CDR2 is YSYEKL. Trimming took off 2 bases at V and 7 bases at J, with 20 bases between the two ends.

The chain employs TRBV6-5 and TRBJ1-5; D call uncertain. Trimming cost V 0 bases and J 7 bases, with 10 bases left between them. The length of the CDR3 is 14 residues. The germline gives CDR1 MNHEY, CDR2 SVGAGI. CDR3 nucleotide sequence: TGTGCCAGCAGTTACTCCGGGGTAGGCCAGCCCCAGCATTTT. It encodes CASSYSGVGQPQHF.